The 14 T cell receptor beta chains in this list originate from one sample, sequenced in a study of glioma-infiltrating T cells after dendritic cell vaccination. Time point reported: after dendritic cell vaccination, including at tumor progression/relapse. Produced via immunoSEQ multiplex PCR; TCRdb's table is partial and in-frame only. The sample carries 91,000 or so clones, approximately 84% recorded once. The sample in question was blood, obtained after dendritic cell vaccination. Receptor source: a human donor with glioblastoma.

The rearrangement links TRBV19 to TRBJ1-1, with D possibly matching TRBD1 (6 bases). The CDR3 sequence is 12 residues long. Germline assignment: CDR1 LNHDA and CDR2 SQIVND (reference sequence). Trimming pared 5 bases from V and 7 bases from J, leaving 11 bases between. The CDR3: CASSRRQDEAFF. The CDR3 DNA reads as TGTGCCAGTAGTCGACGACAGGATGAAGCTTTCTTT.

The rearrangement joins TRBV6-4 to TRBJ2-7; 9 nucleotides agree with TRBD1. The CDR3 is 16 residues long. The J segment lost 6 bases and the V segment lost 6 bases, leaving 15 bases of the junction unmatched. Germline-derived CDR1 and CDR2 are MRHNA and SNTAGT. The chain's CDR3 is CASSAVSGQGVGEQYF. The CDR3 nucleotides read TGTGCCAGCAGCGCCGTTTCGGGACAGGGAGTGGGCGAGCAGTACTTC.

The chain links TRBV19 to TRBJ2-7; D might be TRBD1 (6 bases). V was shortened by 5 bases and J by 5 bases, with 19 bases between the two germline ends. This CDR3 is built from 15 residues. Germline CDR1 and CDR2: LNHDA and SQIVND (reference sequence). CDR3 in amino acids: CASSPRRQGSDEQYF. The CDR3 region has the DNA TGTGCCAGTAGTCCTAGACGGCAGGGGAGCGACGAGCAGTACTTC.

V and J are TRBV23-1 and TRBJ2-1; tentatively, D is TRBD2 (5 bases). TRBV23-1 is reported as an ORF; its role is uncertain. V gave up 3 bases and J gave up 4 bases, with 10 bases separating them. The CDR3 extends over 14 amino acids. The CDR3 sequence: CASSQRVQYNEQFF. In nucleotides, the CDR3 is TGCGCCAGCAGTCAGAGGGTCCAGTACAATGAGCAGTTCTTC.

The chain links TRBV30 to TRBJ1-6, with D tentatively TRBD1 (6 bases). The germline V gene encodes CDR1 GTSNPN and CDR2 SVGIG (reference sequence). The V and J ends lost 1 base and 9 bases respectively, with 13 bases between them. The CDR3 has 14 amino acids. The CDR3 DNA reads TGTGCCTGGAGTGGAGGACAGAGTGTTTCACCCCTCCACTTT. This encodes CAWSGGQSVSPLHF.

The rearrangement joins TRBV9 to TRBJ2-7; perhaps TRBD1 as D (6 bases). Germline V gene sequence: CDR1 SGDLS, CDR2 YYNGEE. V lost 0 bases, J lost 3 bases, and 10 bases lay in between. This CDR3 has 14 amino acids. The CDR3 bases are TGTGCCAGCAGCGTAGGGACAGCGAACTACGAGCAGTACTTC. Its translation: CASSVGTANYEQYF.

The V and J genes are TRBV29-1 and TRBJ2-7; the D gene is possibly TRBD1 (5 bases). This CDR3 is 14 amino acids long. V lost 4 bases and J lost 4, with 17 bases in between. Per germline, CDR1 SQVTM and CDR2 ANQGSEA. CDR3 loop: CSVGSPTATYEQYF. DNA for the CDR3: TGCAGCGTTGGGTCCCCGACAGCAACGTACGAGCAGTACTTC.

The chain couples TRBV13 to TRBJ2-1; 12 bases match TRBD2. Germline lookup yields CDR1 PRHDT and CDR2 FYEKMQ (reference sequence). The junction had 3 bases not matched to a gene; V was cut back by 3 bases and J by 6 bases. This CDR3 has 15 amino acids. The CDR3 protein is CASSFLTSGGNEQFF. CDR3 nucleotide sequence: TGTGCCAGCAGCTTTCTGACTAGCGGGGGCAATGAGCAGTTCTTC. The full variable domain, rest sourced from reference TRBV13 and TRBJ2-1, is AAGVIQSPRHLIKEKRETATLKCYPIPRHDTVYWYQQGPGQDPQFLISFYEKMQSDKGSIPDRFSAQQFSDYHSELNMSSLELGDSALYFCASSFLTSGGNEQFFGPGTRLTVL.

This clone has just a few counts. The chain is built from TRBV6-5 and TRBJ1-2; perhaps TRBD1 as D (5 bases). The CDR3 length is 13 residues. The V gene lost 6 bases and the J gene lost 5 bases, with 13 bases spanning the gap. CDR1 is MNHEY, CDR2 SVGAGI, per germline. The CDR3: CASSLGGVYGYTF. CDR3 DNA: TGTGCCAGCAGCCTCGGGGGTGTTTATGGCTACACCTTC.

This rearrangement joins TRBV19 to TRBJ2-2, with a possible D match to TRBD2 (5 bases). CDR1 and CDR2 (germline): LNHDA, SQIVND (reference sequence). The CDR3 loop spans 15 amino acids. The germline V and J ends were trimmed by 7 bases and 6 bases, with 18 bases remaining between them. DNA of the CDR3: TGTGCCAGTAACGGGGAAAGGGTTCCCCCCGGGGAGCTGTTTTTT. Its translation is CASNGERVPPGELFF.

The chain combines TRBV7-3 with TRBJ2-5; perhaps TRBD2 as D (5 bases). V lost 3 bases and J 4 bases, leaving 9 bases between the germline ends. Germline V gene sequence: CDR1 SGHTA, CDR2 FQGTGA. The CDR3 runs to 13 residues. The CDR3 DNA reads TGTGCCAGCAGCTTTGTTGGAGGAGAGACCCAGTACTTC. This codes for CASSFVGGETQYF.

This chain joins TRBV9 and TRBJ1-3; weak D call: TRBD1 (6 bases). The CDR3 has 15 residues. Germline assignment: CDR1 SGDLS and CDR2 YYNGEE. Trimming took 4 bases from V and 3 from J, leaving 14 bases between them. DNA of the CDR3: TGTGCCAGCAGCTCCACAGGGCTCGGTGGAAACACCATATATTTT. As protein: CASSSTGLGGNTIYF.

This chain joins TRBV19 and TRBJ1-1; 7 nucleotides line up with TRBD1. The CDR3 is 14 residues long. Germline V gives CDR1 LNHDA, CDR2 SQIVND (reference sequence). The V segment lost 4 bases and the J segment 3 bases; nucleotides outside the gene matches: 5. CDR3 region: CASSNRQGYTEAFF. For the CDR3, the DNA is TGTGCCAGTAGTAACCGACAGGGATACACTGAAGCTTTCTTT.

The chain recombines TRBV7-3 with TRBJ2-7; D is unclear. This CDR3 is 16 amino acids long. The V gene's germline CDR1 is SGHTA and CDR2 FQGTGA. The V gene lost 4 bases and the J gene lost 2 bases, with 18 bases spanning the gap. In DNA form, the CDR3 reads TGTGCCAGCAGCTCAAACCCTCTCGCGAGCCCCTACGAGCAGTACTTC. It specifies CASSSNPLASPYEQYF.